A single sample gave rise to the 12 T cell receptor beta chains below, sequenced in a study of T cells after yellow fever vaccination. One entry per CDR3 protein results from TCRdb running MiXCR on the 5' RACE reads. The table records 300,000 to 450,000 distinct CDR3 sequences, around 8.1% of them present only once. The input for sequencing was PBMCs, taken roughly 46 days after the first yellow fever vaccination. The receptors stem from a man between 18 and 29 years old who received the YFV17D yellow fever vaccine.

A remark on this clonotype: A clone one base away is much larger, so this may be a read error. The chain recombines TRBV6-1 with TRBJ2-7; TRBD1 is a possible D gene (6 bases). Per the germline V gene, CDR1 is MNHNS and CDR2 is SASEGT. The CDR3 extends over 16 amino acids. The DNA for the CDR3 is TGTGCCAGCAGCCCCCGCCAAACAGGGTTAGACTACGAGCCGTACTTC. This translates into CASSPRQTGLDYEPYF.

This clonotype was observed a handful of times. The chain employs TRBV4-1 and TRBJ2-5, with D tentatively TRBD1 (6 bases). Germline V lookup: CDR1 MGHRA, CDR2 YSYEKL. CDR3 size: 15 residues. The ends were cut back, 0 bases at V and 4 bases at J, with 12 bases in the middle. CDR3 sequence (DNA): TGCGCCAGCAGCCAAGATGAGGGGGTACGAGAGACCCAGTACTTC. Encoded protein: CASSQDEGVRETQYF.

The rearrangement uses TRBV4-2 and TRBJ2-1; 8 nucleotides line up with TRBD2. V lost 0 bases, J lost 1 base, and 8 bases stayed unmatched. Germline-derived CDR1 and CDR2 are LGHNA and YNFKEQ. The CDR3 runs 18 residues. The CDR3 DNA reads TGTGCCAGCAGCCAAGAATTGGACGGGGGGGGATCCTACAATGAGCAGTTCTTC. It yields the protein CASSQELDGGGSYNEQFF.

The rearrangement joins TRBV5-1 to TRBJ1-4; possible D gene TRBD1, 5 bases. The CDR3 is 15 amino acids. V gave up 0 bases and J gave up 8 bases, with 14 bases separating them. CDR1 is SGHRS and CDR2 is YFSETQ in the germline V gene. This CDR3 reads CASSLGGTGEEKLFF. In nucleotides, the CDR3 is TGCGCCAGCAGCTTGGGAGGGACGGGAGAGGAAAAACTGTTTTTT.

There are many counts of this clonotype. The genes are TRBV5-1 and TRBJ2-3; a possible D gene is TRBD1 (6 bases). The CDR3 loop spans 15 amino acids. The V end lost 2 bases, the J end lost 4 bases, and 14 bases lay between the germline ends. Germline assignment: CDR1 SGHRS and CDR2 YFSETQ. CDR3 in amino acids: CASSFGTSHSDTQYF. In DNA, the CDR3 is TGCGCCAGCAGCTTCGGGACATCACACTCAGATACGCAGTATTTT.

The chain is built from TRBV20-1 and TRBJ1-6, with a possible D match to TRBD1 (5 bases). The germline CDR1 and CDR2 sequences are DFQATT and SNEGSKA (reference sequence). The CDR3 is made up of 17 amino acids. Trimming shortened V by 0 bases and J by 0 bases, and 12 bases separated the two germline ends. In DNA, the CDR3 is TGCAGTGCTAGAGATCAAGGGGCCAGCTCCTATAATTCACCCCTCCACTTT. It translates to CSARDQGASSYNSPLHF.

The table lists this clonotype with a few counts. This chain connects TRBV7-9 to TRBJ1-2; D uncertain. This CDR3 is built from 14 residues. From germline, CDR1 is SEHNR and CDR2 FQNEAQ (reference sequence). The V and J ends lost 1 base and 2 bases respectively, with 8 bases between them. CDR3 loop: CASSLVGPNYGYTF. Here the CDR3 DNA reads TGTGCCAGCAGCTTAGTCGGGCCGAACTATGGCTACACCTTC.

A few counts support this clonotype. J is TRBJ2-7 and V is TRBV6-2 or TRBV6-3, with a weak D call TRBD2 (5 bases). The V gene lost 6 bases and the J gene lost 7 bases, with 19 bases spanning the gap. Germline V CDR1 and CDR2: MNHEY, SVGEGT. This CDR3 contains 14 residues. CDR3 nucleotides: TGTGCCAGCAGCCGACCCGACGGAACGGGAGAGCAGTACGTC. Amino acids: CASSRPDGTGEQYV.

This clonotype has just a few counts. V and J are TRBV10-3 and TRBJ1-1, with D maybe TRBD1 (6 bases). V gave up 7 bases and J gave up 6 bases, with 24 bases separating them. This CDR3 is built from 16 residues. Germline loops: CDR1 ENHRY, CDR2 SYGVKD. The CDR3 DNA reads TGTGCCATCATCTTCAGGGGAACACTGGTCTCTGCTGAAGCTTTCTTT. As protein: CAIIFRGTLVSAEAFF.

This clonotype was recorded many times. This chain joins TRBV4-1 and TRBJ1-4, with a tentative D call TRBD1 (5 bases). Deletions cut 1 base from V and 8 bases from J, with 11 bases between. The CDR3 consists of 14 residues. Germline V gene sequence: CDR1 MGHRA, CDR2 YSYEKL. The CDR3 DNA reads TGCGCCAGCAGCCAAGTTCAAGGGGAGGAAAAACTGTTTTTT. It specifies CASSQVQGEEKLFF.

In DNA form, the CDR3 reads TGTGCCTGGAGTGGGACAGAGATCAATCAGCCCCAGCATTTT. This encodes CAWSGTEINQPQHF. This chain uses TRBV30 with TRBJ1-5; perhaps TRBD1 as D (6 bases). CDR1 is GTSNPN, CDR2 SVGIG, per germline (reference sequence). Trimming removed 1 base from V and 3 bases from J, with 10 bases in between. This CDR3 has 14 amino acids.

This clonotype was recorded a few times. CDR3 region: CASGLREKLFF. Written as DNA, the CDR3 is TGCGCCAGCGGACTTAGGGAAAAACTGTTTTTT. The V gene is TRBV4-1, the J gene TRBJ1-4; no reliable D call. This CDR3 is 11 amino acids long. V was clipped by 8 bases and J by 8 bases, with 9 bases between them. Germline V gives CDR1 MGHRA, CDR2 YSYEKL.